This entry concerns a single T cell receptor beta chain. Its antigen is not known. This specimen comes from a study of tumor-infiltrating lymphocytes in primary liver carcinoma. Study-level background: Surgical resection was the treatment these patients received for primary liver carcinoma. Study-wide points: The samples were not sorted (they were bulk), so CD4+ and CD8+ repertoires were not compared.

Trimming removed 2 bases from V and 2 bases from J, with 4 bases in between. In germline, CDR1 is MNHNY, CDR2 SVGAGI (reference sequence). This CDR3 is 12 amino acids long. Total RNA amounting to about 520 ng was the source from which TCR beta cDNA was made with a constant-region primer. ARM-PCR was slightly modified, and three nested multiplex PCR rounds with it gave rise to the TCR beta libraries. TRBV1-TRBV30 forward and Cbeta reverse primers drove the first two approximately 10-cycle rounds. MiXCR was run by TCRdb on the multiplex PCR reads, yielding one entry per CDR3 protein. This sample yields just over 300,000 distinct CDR3 sequences, of which more than 55% are seen a single time; about 15% belongs to the top ten. Alongside blood RNA obtained from unsorted whole blood, germline DNA was also extracted. Collected before surgery were about 4 milliliters of peripheral blood.

The receptor comes from a woman in her 30s with primary liver carcinoma and hepatitis B virus infection. The genes are TRBV6-6 and TRBJ2-7; D is ambiguous. Sequencing was carried out using peripheral blood. The CDR3 DNA sequence: TGTGCCAGCAGTTACGCGGCCTACGAGCAGTACTTC. Translating it yields CASSYAAYEQYF.